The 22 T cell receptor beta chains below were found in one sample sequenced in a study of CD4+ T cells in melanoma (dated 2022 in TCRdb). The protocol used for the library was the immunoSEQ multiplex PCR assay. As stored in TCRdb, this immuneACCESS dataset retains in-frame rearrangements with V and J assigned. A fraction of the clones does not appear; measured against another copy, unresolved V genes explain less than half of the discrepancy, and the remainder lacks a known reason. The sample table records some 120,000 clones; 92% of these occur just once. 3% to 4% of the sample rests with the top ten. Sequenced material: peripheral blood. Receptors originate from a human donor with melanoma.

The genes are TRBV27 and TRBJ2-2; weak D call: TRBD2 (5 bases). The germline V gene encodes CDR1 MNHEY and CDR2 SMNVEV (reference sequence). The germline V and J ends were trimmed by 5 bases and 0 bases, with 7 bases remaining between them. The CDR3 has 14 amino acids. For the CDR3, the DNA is TGTGCCAGCAGTCGGAGGCCGAACACCGGGGAGCTGTTTTTT. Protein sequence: CASSRRPNTGELFF.

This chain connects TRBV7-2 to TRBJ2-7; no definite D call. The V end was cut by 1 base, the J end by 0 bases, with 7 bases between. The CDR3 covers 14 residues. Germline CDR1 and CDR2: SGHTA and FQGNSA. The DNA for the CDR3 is TGTGCCAGCAGCTTAGACGCCAACTCCTACGAGCAGTACTTC. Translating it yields CASSLDANSYEQYF.

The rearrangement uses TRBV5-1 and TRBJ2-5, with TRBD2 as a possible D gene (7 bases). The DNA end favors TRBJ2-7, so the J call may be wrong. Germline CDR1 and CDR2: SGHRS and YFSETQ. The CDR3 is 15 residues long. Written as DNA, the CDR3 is TGCGCCAGCAGCTTGGGGTCGGGGGGCAGTGACGAGCAGTACTTC. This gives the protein CASSLGSGGSDEQYF.

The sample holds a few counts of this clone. The CDR3 loop is CASSLGQGIGATDTQYF. DNA for the CDR3: TGTGCCAGCAGCTTAGGACAGGGGATAGGGGCCACAGATACGCAGTATTTT. The chain is built from TRBV7-3 and TRBJ2-3; 9 nucleotides align to TRBD1. This CDR3 has 17 amino acids. V trimming: 2 bases; J trimming: 2 bases; junction bases outside the gene matches: 8. Germline V CDR1 and CDR2: SGHTA, FQGTGA.

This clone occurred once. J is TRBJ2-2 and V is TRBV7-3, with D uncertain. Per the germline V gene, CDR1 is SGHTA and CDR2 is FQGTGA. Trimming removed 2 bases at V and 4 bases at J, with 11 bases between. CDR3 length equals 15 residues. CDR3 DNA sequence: TGTGCCAGCAGCTTAGAAGGATCTTCCACCGGGGAGCTGTTTTTT. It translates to CASSLEGSSTGELFF.

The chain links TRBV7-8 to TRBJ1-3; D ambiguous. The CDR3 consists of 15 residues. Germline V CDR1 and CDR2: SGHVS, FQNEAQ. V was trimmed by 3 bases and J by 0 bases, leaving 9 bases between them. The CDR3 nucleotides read TGTGCCAGCAGCTTTAGAGGCCCCTCTGGAAACACCATATATTTT. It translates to CASSFRGPSGNTIYF.

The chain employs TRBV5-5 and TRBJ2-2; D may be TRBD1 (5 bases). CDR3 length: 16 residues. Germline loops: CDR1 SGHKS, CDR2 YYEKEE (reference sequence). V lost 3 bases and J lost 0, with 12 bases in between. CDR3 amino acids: CASSSQGRPNTGELFF. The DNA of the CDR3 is TGTGCCAGCAGCTCTCAGGGTCGGCCGAACACCGGGGAGCTGTTTTTT.

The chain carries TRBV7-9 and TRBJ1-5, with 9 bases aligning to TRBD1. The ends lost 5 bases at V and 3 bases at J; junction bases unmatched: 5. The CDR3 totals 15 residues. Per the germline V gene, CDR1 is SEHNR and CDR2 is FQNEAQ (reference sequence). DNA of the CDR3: TGTGCCAGCAGCGAACAGGGGGCTACCAATCAGCCCCAGCATTTT. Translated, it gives CASSEQGATNQPQHF.

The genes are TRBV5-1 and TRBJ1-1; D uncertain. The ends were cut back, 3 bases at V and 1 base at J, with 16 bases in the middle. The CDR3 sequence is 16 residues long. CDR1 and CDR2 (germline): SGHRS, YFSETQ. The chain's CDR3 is CASSWTPLGSNTEAFF. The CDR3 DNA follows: TGCGCCAGCAGCTGGACCCCCCTGGGGTCGAACACTGAAGCTTTCTTT.

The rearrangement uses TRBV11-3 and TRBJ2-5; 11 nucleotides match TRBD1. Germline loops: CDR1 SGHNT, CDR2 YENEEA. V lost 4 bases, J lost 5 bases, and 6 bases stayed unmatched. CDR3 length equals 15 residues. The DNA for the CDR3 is TGTGCCAGCAGCTCAAGGACAGGGGGCGGGGAGACCCAGTACTTC. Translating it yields CASSSRTGGGETQYF.

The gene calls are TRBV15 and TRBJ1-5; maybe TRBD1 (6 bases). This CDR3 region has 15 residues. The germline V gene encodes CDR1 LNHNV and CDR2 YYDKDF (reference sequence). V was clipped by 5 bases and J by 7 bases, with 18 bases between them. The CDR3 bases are TGTGCCACCAGCGAGAGGGGGGGAATAATCCAGCCCCAGCATTTT. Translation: CATSERGGIIQPQHF.

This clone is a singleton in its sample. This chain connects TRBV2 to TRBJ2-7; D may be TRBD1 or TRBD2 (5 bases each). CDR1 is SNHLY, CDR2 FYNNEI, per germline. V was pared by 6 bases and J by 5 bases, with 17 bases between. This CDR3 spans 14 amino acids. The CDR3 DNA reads TGTGCCAGCAGCTTTGGGACCGCTGGAGACGAGCAGTACTTC. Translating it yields CASSFGTAGDEQYF.

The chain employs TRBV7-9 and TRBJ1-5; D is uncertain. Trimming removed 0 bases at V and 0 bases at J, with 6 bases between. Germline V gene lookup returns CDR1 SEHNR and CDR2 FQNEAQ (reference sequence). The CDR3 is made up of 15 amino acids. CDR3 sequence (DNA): TGTGCCAGCAGCTTAGCGTTTGGTAGCAATCAGCCCCAGCATTTT. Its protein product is CASSLAFGSNQPQHF.

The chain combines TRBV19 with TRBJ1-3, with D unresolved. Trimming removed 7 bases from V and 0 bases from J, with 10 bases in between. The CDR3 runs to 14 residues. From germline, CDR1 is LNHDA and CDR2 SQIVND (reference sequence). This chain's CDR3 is CASTRGGSGNTIYF. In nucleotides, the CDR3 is TGTGCCAGTACCCGTGGAGGCTCTGGAAACACCATATATTTT.

The CDR3 region has the DNA TGTGCCAGCAGCTTAGATCCAGCTTCCAACTATGGCTACACCTTC. Translated, it gives CASSLDPASNYGYTF. The V gene is TRBV7-2, the J gene TRBJ1-2, with unresolved D. The CDR3 loop spans 15 amino acids. Trimming removed 1 base from V and 2 bases from J, with 11 bases in between. CDR1 is SGHTA, CDR2 FQGNSA, per germline.

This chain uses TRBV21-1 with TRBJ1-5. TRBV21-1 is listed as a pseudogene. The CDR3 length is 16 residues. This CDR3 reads CASSKRGGGGGQPQHF. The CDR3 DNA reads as TGTGCCAGCAGCAAAAGGGGAGGCGGGGGTGGTCAGCCCCAGCATTTT.

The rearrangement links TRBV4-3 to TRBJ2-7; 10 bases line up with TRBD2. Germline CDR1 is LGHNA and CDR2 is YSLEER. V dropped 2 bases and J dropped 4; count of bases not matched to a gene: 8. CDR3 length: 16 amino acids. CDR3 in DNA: TGCGCCAGCAGCCAACAGATCAGCGGGAGGGGATACGAGCAGTACTTC. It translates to CASSQQISGRGYEQYF.

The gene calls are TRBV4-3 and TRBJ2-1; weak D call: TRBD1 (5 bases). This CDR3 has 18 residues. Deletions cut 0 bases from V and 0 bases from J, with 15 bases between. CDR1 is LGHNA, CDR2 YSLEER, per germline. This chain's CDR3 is CASSQDPSGGASYNEQFF. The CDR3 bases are TGCGCCAGCAGCCAAGATCCATCGGGTGGGGCCTCCTACAATGAGCAGTTCTTC.

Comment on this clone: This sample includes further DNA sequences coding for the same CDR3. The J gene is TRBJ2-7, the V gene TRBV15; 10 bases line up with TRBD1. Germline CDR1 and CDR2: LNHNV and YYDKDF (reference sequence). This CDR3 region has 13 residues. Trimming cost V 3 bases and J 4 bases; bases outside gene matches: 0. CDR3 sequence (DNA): TGTGCCACCAGCAGGGACAGGGGGTACGAGCAGTACTTC. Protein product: CATSRDRGYEQYF.

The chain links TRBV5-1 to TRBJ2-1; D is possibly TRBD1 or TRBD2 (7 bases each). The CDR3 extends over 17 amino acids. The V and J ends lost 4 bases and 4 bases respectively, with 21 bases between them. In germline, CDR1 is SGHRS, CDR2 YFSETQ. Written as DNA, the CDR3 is TGCGCCAGCAGCAACCGACAGGGCCTCGGGGGGTACAATGAGCAGTTCTTC. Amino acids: CASSNRQGLGGYNEQFF.

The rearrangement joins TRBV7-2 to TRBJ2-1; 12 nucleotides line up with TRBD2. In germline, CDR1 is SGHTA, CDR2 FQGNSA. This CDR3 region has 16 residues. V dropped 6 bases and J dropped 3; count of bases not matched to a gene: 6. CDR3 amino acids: CASRWLAGGVYNEQFF. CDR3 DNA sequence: TGTGCCAGCAGATGGCTAGCGGGGGGGGTCTACAATGAGCAGTTCTTC.

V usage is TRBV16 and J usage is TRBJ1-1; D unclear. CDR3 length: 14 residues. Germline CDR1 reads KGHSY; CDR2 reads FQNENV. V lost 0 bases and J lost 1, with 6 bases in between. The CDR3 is CASSQSPGNTEAFF. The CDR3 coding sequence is TGTGCCAGCAGCCAATCTCCGGGGAACACTGAAGCTTTCTTT. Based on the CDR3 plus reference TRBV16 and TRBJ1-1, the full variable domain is GEEVAQTPKHLVRGEGQKAKLYCAPIKGHSYVFWYQQVLKNEFKFLISFQNENVFDETGMPKERFSAKCLPNSPCSLEIQATKLEDSAVYFCASSQSPGNTEAFFGQGTRLTVV.